The 12 T cell receptor beta chains presented below share a single source sample, sequenced in a study of T cell repertoires in cytomegalovirus infection. These receptors have no known antigen. TCRdb analysed the reads with MiXCR anew, one entry per CDR3 protein. This table holds 95,000 to 120,000 distinct CDR3 sequences, 30% found once. The sequencing here drew on CD8+ T cells from cultured PBMCs, taken from culture after CMV antigen stimulation. All receptors come from a human donor in good health (CMV status not recorded). Some clones in this sample may be carry-over from other donors' samples.

In its sample, this clonotype was seen a few times. The chain carries TRBV7-8 and TRBJ2-5; possible D gene TRBD1, 6 bases. Trimming left V 1 base short and J 5 bases short, with 23 bases between. The CDR3 spans 18 residues. Germline V gives CDR1 SGHVS, CDR2 FQNEAQ. The CDR3 region has the DNA TGTGCCAGCAGCTTAGACGGTGCCGGACAGATTACTTGGGAGACCCAGTACTTC. It specifies CASSLDGAGQITWETQYF.

The chain recombines TRBV7-9 with TRBJ2-7; D gene ambiguous. V was pared by 4 bases and J by 2 bases, with 15 bases between. Germline V CDR1 and CDR2: SEHNR, FQNEAQ (reference sequence). There are 15 residues in the CDR3. For the CDR3, the DNA is TGTGCCAGCAGCTCCACTGCGTACCCGACCTACGAGCAGTACTTC. Translation gives CASSSTAYPTYEQYF.

This clonotype was recorded a few times. The J gene is TRBJ1-4, the V gene TRBV4-1; no firm D call. The CDR3 runs to 13 residues. V dropped 1 base and J dropped 8 bases, with 8 bases sitting between them. CDR1 and CDR2 from the germline V gene are MGHRA and YSYEKL. As DNA, the CDR3 is TGCGCCAGCAGCCAAGGGCAGTCCGAAAAACTGTTTTTT. It yields the protein CASSQGQSEKLFF.

V is TRBV24-1 and J is TRBJ1-5; D possibly corresponds to TRBD1 (5 bases). The V gene's germline CDR1 is KGHDR and CDR2 SFDVKD. V dropped 11 bases and J dropped 0 bases, with 31 bases sitting between them. The CDR3 consists of 20 residues. CDR3 sequence (DNA): TGTGCCATTTATGGGGCGAGGGTAGAGGCCGGGTGGGATAGCAATCAGCCCCAGCATTTT. This codes for CAIYGARVEAGWDSNQPQHF.

This clonotype was counted ten times or more. This chain uses TRBV7-8 with TRBJ1-1, with D possibly being TRBD1 (5 bases). Trimming took off 4 bases at V and 0 bases at J, with 12 bases between the two ends. This CDR3 has 15 amino acids. Germline loops: CDR1 SGHVS, CDR2 FQNEAQ. The CDR3 loop is CASSSDSYVNTEAFF. DNA for the CDR3: TGTGCCAGCAGCTCAGACAGCTATGTGAACACTGAAGCTTTCTTT.

About this clonotype itself: Just one base apart from a much larger clone, this may be a read error. CDR3 sequence: CASSRGAVCYNEQFF. In DNA form, the CDR3 reads TGTGCCAGCAGCAGGGGAGCGGTCTGCTACAATGAGCAGTTCTTC. The chain combines TRBV6-2 or TRBV6-3 with TRBJ2-1; D is possibly TRBD1 (6 bases). The CDR3 is 15 residues long. Trimming left V 6 bases short and J 3 bases short, with 15 bases between. CDR1 is MNHEY, CDR2 SVGEGT, per germline.

This clonotype was picked up a small number of times. J is TRBJ2-1 and V is TRBV7-6; D is ambiguous. This CDR3 is 15 amino acids long. Trimming removed 2 bases from V and 2 bases from J, with 10 bases in between. The germline gives CDR1 SGHVS, CDR2 FNYEAQ. The DNA of the CDR3 is TGTGCCAGCAGCTTAAATCCGGCTCCCTACAATGAGCAGTTCTTC. Its protein product is CASSLNPAPYNEQFF.

This clonotype was counted only a few times. The chain couples TRBV6-6 to TRBJ1-2, with unresolved D. V lost 4 bases to trimming and J lost 6 bases, with 18 bases between them. Germline CDR1 MNHNY, CDR2 SVGAGI (reference sequence). The CDR3 covers 15 residues. The CDR3, as DNA: TGTGCCAGCAGTTTCCTGTTACCCGCAGGAGATGGCTACACCTTC. It specifies CASSFLLPAGDGYTF.

The J gene is TRBJ2-7, the V gene TRBV6-5; 11 bases fit TRBD1. V was clipped by 2 bases and J by 3 bases; unmatched bases: 3. Germline CDR1 and CDR2: MNHEY and SVGAGI. This CDR3 is built from 15 residues. CDR3: CASSYTGTGGYEQYF. The CDR3 DNA is TGTGCCAGCAGTTACACCGGGACAGGGGGCTACGAGCAGTACTTC.

Written as DNA, the CDR3 is TGCGCCAGCAGCCAAGCACGGGACAGGCACACTGAAGCTTTCTTT. Translating it yields CASSQARDRHTEAFF. The gene calls are TRBV4-1 and TRBJ1-1; 8 bases line up with TRBD1. This CDR3 has 15 residues. V lost 1 base and J lost 3; bases outside the gene matches: 4. CDR1 MGHRA and CDR2 YSYEKL come from the germline V gene.

This clonotype was detected only a few times. The chain employs TRBV27 and TRBJ1-1, with D possibly matching TRBD1 (6 bases). Germline CDR1 and CDR2: MNHEY and SMNVEV (reference sequence). The CDR3 is 14 residues long. With 5 bases removed from V and 1 base from J, the gap between germline ends came to 11 bases. The DNA of the CDR3 is TGTGCCAGCAGTCCTCAGGGGTCGAACACTGAAGCTTTCTTT. Its translation is CASSPQGSNTEAFF.

This clonotype was seen only a few times. The CDR3 is CASSTTLGSEKLFF. The CDR3 DNA reads TGTGCCAGCAGCACGACCCTAGGTAGTGAAAAACTGTTTTTT. The chain carries TRBV27 and TRBJ1-4, with D unclear. The CDR3 sequence is 14 residues long. Germline V gene lookup returns CDR1 MNHEY and CDR2 SMNVEV (reference sequence). Deletions cut 6 bases from V and 7 bases from J, with 15 bases between.